The 15 T cell receptor beta chains below were found in one sample sequenced in a study of metastatic and nonmetastatic thyroid tumors. TCRdb re-processed the PCR reads through MiXCR. The sample includes around 20,000 clones, roughly 12% of them seen just once. The entire patient cohort was treatment-naive prior to thyroid surgery. The specimen sequenced was blood. The receptors here all came from a female donor with papillary thyroid cancer or a benign thyroid nodule (not recorded which). Some clones in this sample may be carry-over from other donors' samples.

This chain uses TRBV28 with TRBJ2-7; TRBD2 aligns across 7 bases. The CDR3 contains 14 residues. Trimming at V came to 5 bases and at J to 2 bases, leaving 6 bases not matched to a gene. Germline V gene data show CDR1 as MDHEN and CDR2 as SYDVKM. CDR3 coding DNA: TGTGCCAGCAGTGTACCGGGGGGACCCTACGAGCAGTACTTC. This codes for CASSVPGGPYEQYF.

This clone has ten or more counts. A much larger clone differs from this one at a single base, so this may be a read error. The chain joins TRBV12-3 or TRBV12-4 to TRBJ1-2; D remains unclear. The CDR3 spans 12 residues. Trimming took off 6 bases at V and 1 base at J, with 6 bases between the two ends. For the CDR3, the DNA is TGTGCCAGCAGCCCGGATAACTATGGCTACACCTTC. Residues: CASSPDNYGYTF.

This clone is classed as medium-sized (0.01 to 0.1%). The CDR3 sequence: CASSYVSYGTSGYTF. CDR3 DNA sequence: TGTGCCAGCAGCTACGTTTCATACGGGACCAGTGGCTACACCTTC. The V call is TRBV6-2 or TRBV6-3, the J call TRBJ1-2, with a weak D call TRBD1 (5 bases). This CDR3 has 15 amino acids. Per the germline V gene, CDR1 is MNHEY and CDR2 is SVGEGT. V lost 6 bases and J lost 7, with 21 bases in between.

V gene TRBV18 combines with J gene TRBJ2-2, with 9 bases identical to TRBD1. The germline gives CDR1 KGHSH, CDR2 LQKENI. This CDR3 is built from 18 residues. Trimming took 2 bases from V and 0 from J; bases not matched to a gene: 7. This chain's CDR3 is CASSPRTGGPTNTGELFF. The CDR3 DNA reads as TGTGCCAGCTCACCAAGAACAGGGGGCCCCACGAACACCGGGGAGCTGTTTTTT.

This clone was counted between two and nine times. The chain joins TRBV28 to TRBJ2-3, with 8 bases that match TRBD1. V shed 4 bases and J 2 bases; nucleotides not matched to a gene: 5. The CDR3 covers 15 residues. Germline-derived CDR1 and CDR2 are MDHEN and SYDVKM. The CDR3 spells CASSSSGGPTDTQYF. The DNA of the CDR3 is TGTGCCAGCAGTTCATCAGGGGGCCCCACAGATACGCAGTATTTT.

There are many counts of this clone. The J gene is TRBJ1-5, the V gene TRBV30; D is unclear. CDR1 is GTSNPN and CDR2 is SVGIG in the germline V gene (reference sequence). The CDR3 has 14 amino acids. Trimming pared 0 bases from V and 1 base from J, leaving 7 bases between. The CDR3: CAWSVMGSNQPQHF. The DNA of the CDR3 is TGTGCCTGGAGTGTAATGGGGAGCAATCAGCCCCAGCATTTT.

This clone was recorded many times. The rearrangement uses TRBV19 and TRBJ2-1; D possibly corresponds to TRBD2 (5 bases). The CDR3 has 14 residues. The V end lost 1 base, the J end lost 8 bases, and 12 bases lay between the germline ends. From germline, CDR1 is LNHDA and CDR2 SQIVND (reference sequence). As DNA, the CDR3 is TGTGCCAGTAGTATAGGTCCTAGCAGCGATGAGCAGTTCTTC. This translates into CASSIGPSSDEQFF.

The chain links TRBV7-2 to TRBJ1-2; tentative D call: TRBD1 (5 bases). The CDR3 consists of 14 residues. The V gene lost 5 bases and the J gene lost 3 bases, with 13 bases spanning the gap. Germline lookup yields CDR1 SGHTA and CDR2 FQGNSA. CDR3 region: CASSPHRTYYGYTF. CDR3 bases: TGTGCCAGCAGCCCCCACAGGACTTACTATGGCTACACCTTC.

This clone was observed a few times. Distinct nucleotide sequences in the sample also encode this CDR3. The CDR3 sequence: CASSLGGGRVNSPLHF. CDR3 bases: TGTGCCAGCAGCCTGGGGGGTGGGCGCGTTAATTCACCCCTCCACTTT. This chain uses TRBV11-2 with TRBJ1-6; TRBD1 might be the D (5 bases). This CDR3 spans 16 amino acids. V shed 5 bases and J shed 6 bases, with 17 bases lying between them. Germline V gene sequence: CDR1 SGHAT, CDR2 FQNNGV. The entire variable domain, with the rest obtained from reference TRBV11-2 and TRBJ1-6, is as follows: EAGVAQSPRYKIIEKRQSVAFWCNPISGHATLYWYQQILGQGPKLLIQFQNNGVVDDSQLPKDRFSAERLKGVDSTLKIQPAKLEDSAVYLCASSLGGGRVNSPLHFGNGTRLTVT.

This clone appeared many times. A much larger clone differs from this one at a single base, so this may be a read error. The chain employs TRBV12-3 or TRBV12-4 and TRBJ1-3; the D gene is possibly TRBD1 (5 bases). Trimming removed 3 bases at V and 3 bases at J, with 12 bases between. The CDR3 is 15 residues long. The CDR3 protein is CASSFRYRGGNTIYF. The CDR3 DNA reads as TGTGCCAGCAGTTTCCGGTATAGGGGTGGAAACACCATATATTTT.

This clone was detected only a few times. The chain is built from TRBV6-2 or TRBV6-3 and TRBJ2-2; D is tentatively TRBD1 or TRBD2 (5 bases each). Trimming removed 6 bases at V and 5 bases at J, with 19 bases between. The CDR3 contains 16 residues. The germline gives CDR1 MNHEY, CDR2 SVGEGT. The CDR3 sequence: CASSAEGTRSTGELFF. In DNA, the CDR3 is TGTGCCAGCAGCGCAGAGGGGACCCGATCGACCGGGGAGCTGTTTTTT.

This clone was found many times. The chain couples TRBV10-1 to TRBJ1-1; maybe TRBD1 (6 bases). This CDR3 contains 15 residues. Germline lookup yields CDR1 WNHNN and CDR2 SYGVQD (reference sequence). The V and J ends lost 1 base and 5 bases respectively, with 14 bases between them. CDR3 nucleotide sequence: TGCGCCAGCAGTGAGTTGCTGGGGGCATCAACTGAAGCTTTCTTT. Translated: CASSELLGASTEAFF.

This clone was recorded at least ten times. The chain joins TRBV19 to TRBJ1-4; D call uncertain. The CDR3 contains 14 residues. Trimming shortened V by 9 bases and J by 5 bases, and 16 bases separated the two germline ends. Germline CDR1 LNHDA, CDR2 SQIVND (reference sequence). CDR3 sequence: CASRISSRNEKLFF. CDR3 DNA: TGTGCCAGCAGAATTTCCTCCCGCAATGAAAAACTGTTTTTT.

By sample fraction, this clone is medium-sized. This chain uses TRBV6-2 or TRBV6-3 with TRBJ1-1; D unclear. The CDR3 length is 12 residues. Trimming removed 2 bases from V and 2 bases from J, with 3 bases in between. Per the germline V gene, CDR1 is MNHEY and CDR2 is SVGEGT. DNA of the CDR3: TGTGCCAGCAGTTACAGAAACACTGAAGCTTTCTTT. Protein: CASSYRNTEAFF.

This clone is deemed medium-sized. The chain employs TRBV6-1 and TRBJ1-5, with a weak D call TRBD1 (6 bases). CDR3 length: 13 amino acids. CDR1 and CDR2 from the germline V gene are MNHNS and SASEGT. Trimming took 6 bases from V and 3 from J, leaving 9 bases between them. The CDR3 DNA is TGTGCCAGCAGGGGGGCCTACAATCAGCCCCAGCATTTT. Its translation: CASRGAYNQPQHF.